This passage covers 15 T cell receptor beta chains from one sample sequenced in a study of T cell responses to AZD1222 COVID-19 vaccine. Only in-frame clones appear in the TCRdb table, and some are missing; sequencing was by immunoSEQ multiplex PCR. The sample carries 110,000 to 150,000 clones, about 92% recorded once. The source was peripheral blood, collected on day 0 of AZD1222 vaccination. Receptors were obtained from an adult in good health.

The genes are TRBV28 and TRBJ2-7; 7 positions agree with TRBD1. Germline-derived CDR1 and CDR2 are MDHEN and SYDVKM. Losses at the gene ends were 8 bases for V and 4 bases for J; bases not matched to a gene: 11. This CDR3 contains 14 residues. The CDR3 coding sequence is TGTGCCAGCGGGTCAGACAGGGTGAGGTACGAGCAGTACTTC. As protein: CASGSDRVRYEQYF.

The chain joins TRBV25-1 to TRBJ2-5, with D maybe TRBD2 (5 bases). From germline, CDR1 is MGHDK and CDR2 SYGVNS. The CDR3 length is 14 residues. The V gene lost 6 bases and the J gene lost 2 bases, with 13 bases spanning the gap. DNA of the CDR3: TGTGCCAGCAGCGCGACGGGGAGACAAGAGACCCAGTACTTC. This encodes CASSATGRQETQYF.

The chain combines TRBV28 with TRBJ2-2; 11 bases agree with TRBD2. There are 16 residues in the CDR3. V lost 3 bases to trimming and J lost 5 bases; unmatched junction nucleotides: 5. The V gene's germline CDR1 is MDHEN and CDR2 SYDVKM. CDR3 DNA sequence: TGTGCCAGCAGTTTCCCGCGGACTAGCGGGACCGGGGAGCTGTTTTTT. Protein sequence: CASSFPRTSGTGELFF.

This chain connects TRBV7-9 to TRBJ2-7, with D possibly TRBD1 on 6 matching bases. V was shortened by 1 base and J by 1 base, with 14 bases between the two germline ends. Germline CDR1 and CDR2: SEHNR and FQNEAQ (reference sequence). The length of the CDR3 is 16 residues. The CDR3 loop is CASSLETGGFSYEQYF. The CDR3 DNA sequence: TGTGCCAGCAGCTTAGAGACAGGCGGATTTTCCTACGAGCAGTACTTC.

The chain has TRBV29-1 and TRBJ2-5; 10 bases are shared with TRBD2. The CDR3 extends over 13 amino acids. CDR1 and CDR2 (germline): SQVTM, ANQGSEA. The V gene end was trimmed by 8 bases and the J gene end by 3 bases; junction bases not matched to a gene: 6. CDR3 sequence: CSPHLAGEETQYF. CDR3 in DNA: TGCAGCCCCCACCTAGCGGGAGAAGAGACCCAGTACTTC. Looking up the rest from reference TRBV29-1 and TRBJ2-5 gives the full variable domain: SAVISQKPSRDICQRGTSLTIQCQVDSQVTMMFWYRQQPGQSLTLIATANQGSEATYESGFVIDKFPISRPNLTFSTLTVSNMSPEDSSIYLCSPHLAGEETQYFGPGTRLLVL.

This clone was observed a few times. The chain carries TRBV28 and TRBJ1-2; D is undetermined. CDR3 length: 14 amino acids. V lost 6 bases and J lost 4, with 15 bases in between. Germline assignment: CDR1 MDHEN and CDR2 SYDVKM. CDR3 amino acids: CASRLPDMSYGYTF. CDR3 nucleotide sequence: TGTGCCAGCAGGCTGCCCGACATGTCCTATGGCTACACCTTC.

This clone occurred once. The chain links TRBV6-5 to TRBJ2-7; TRBD1 matches at 8 bases. Losses at the gene ends were 8 bases for V and 4 bases for J; bases not matched to a gene: 13. The CDR3 length is 15 residues. Per germline, CDR1 MNHEY and CDR2 SVGAGI. The CDR3 nucleotides read TGTGCCAGCCGCCCCATCCGGACAGGGTGGTACGAGCAGTACTTC. Its protein is CASRPIRTGWYEQYF.

V gene TRBV3-1 (or the pseudogene TRBV3-2) combines with J gene TRBJ2-7; 8 nucleotides match TRBD1. V was clipped by 1 base and J by 0 bases; unmatched bases: 11. CDR1 and CDR2 from the germline V gene are LGHDT and YNNKEL (reference sequence). This CDR3 has 18 amino acids. CDR3 in DNA: TGTGCCAGCAGCCAAGGGACAGGGCCCAACCATCTCTCCTACGAGCAGTACTTC. As protein: CASSQGTGPNHLSYEQYF.

The V call is TRBV6-2 or TRBV6-3, the J call TRBJ1-2; 7 bases fit TRBD1. The length of the CDR3 is 15 residues. CDR1 is MNHEY, CDR2 SVGEGT, per germline. The J segment lost 9 bases and the V segment lost 0 bases, leaving 10 bases of the junction unmatched. The CDR3 DNA is TGTGCCAGCAGTTACTCGAGGAGGACAGGTTCGAGCTACACCTTC. As protein: CASSYSRRTGSSYTF.

This clone is a singleton in its sample. V usage is TRBV7-9 and J usage is TRBJ1-1; D might be TRBD1 (6 bases). The CDR3 covers 15 residues. The V and J ends lost 4 bases and 1 base respectively, with 13 bases between them. Germline V gene data show CDR1 as SEHNR and CDR2 as FQNEAQ (reference sequence). The CDR3 protein is CASSYLMGANTEAFF. The CDR3 DNA follows: TGTGCCAGCAGCTACTTGATGGGGGCGAACACTGAAGCTTTCTTT.

This rearrangement joins TRBV7-9 to TRBJ2-7; 12 nucleotides line up with TRBD2. CDR1 is SEHNR and CDR2 is FQNEAQ in the germline V gene (reference sequence). There are 15 residues in the CDR3. J lost 6 bases, V lost 5 bases, and 8 bases had no gene match. DNA for the CDR3: TGTGCCAGCAGCACCCGACTAGCGGGAGAAGGCGAGCAGTACTTC. Protein product: CASSTRLAGEGEQYF.

The chain combines TRBV18 with TRBJ2-5; 10 bases line up with TRBD1. CDR1 KGHSH and CDR2 LQKENI come from the germline V gene. The CDR3 totals 14 residues. The ends lost 4 bases at V and 2 bases at J; junction bases unmatched: 1. CDR3 loop: CASSRTGGQETQYF. The CDR3 nucleotides are TGTGCCAGCTCACGGACAGGGGGTCAAGAGACCCAGTACTTC.

The chain couples TRBV11-2 to TRBJ2-7; 8 nucleotides align to TRBD1. Germline trimming cut 5 bases from V and 2 bases from J; bases unmatched to any gene: 11. The V gene's germline CDR1 is SGHAT and CDR2 FQNNGV. The CDR3 covers 16 residues. The CDR3 reads CASSVGTGDFPYEQYF. CDR3 nucleotides: TGTGCCAGCAGCGTAGGGACAGGCGATTTTCCCTACGAGCAGTACTTC.

The J gene is TRBJ1-1, the V gene TRBV6-5, with D possibly TRBD1 on 6 matching bases. The CDR3 contains 13 residues. CDR1 MNHEY and CDR2 SVGAGI come from the germline V gene. This chain's CDR3 is CASFYRADTEAFF. The CDR3 bases are TGTGCAAGCTTCTACAGGGCGGACACTGAAGCTTTCTTT.

This chain joins TRBV7-9 and TRBJ1-5; TRBD1 matches at 11 bases. The CDR3 runs to 14 residues. With 6 bases clipped from V and 4 bases from J, the junction kept 2 bases outside the gene matches. Germline CDR1 SEHNR, CDR2 FQNEAQ (reference sequence). The DNA for the CDR3 is TGTGCCAGCAGAGGGACAGGGGGAAATCAGCCCCAGCATTTT. Amino acid sequence: CASRGTGGNQPQHF.